The rows below give T cell receptor beta chains drawn from one sample of a study of T cell changes during pregnancy in multiple sclerosis. Libraries were prepared by immunoSEQ multiplex PCR; TCRdb keeps only in-frame clonotypes and omits some of them. The sample contains about 64,000 clones, about 96% of which appear only once. Source: CD8+ T cells from peripheral blood mononuclear cells, taken after pregnancy. Source of these receptors: a female donor with multiple sclerosis, enrolled in a pregnancy study. Both conserved end residues are part of each CDR3. D genes are given only for firm matches. For some rows the clone size is stated as once, few or many, or as a class when expanded; others skip it.

j_gene	abundance	v_gene	d_gene	CDR3aa	CDR3nt
TRBJ2-5	once	TRBV7-3	TRBD1	CASSLGTGHVETQYF	TGTGCCAGCAGCTTAGGGACAGGGCACGTGGAGACCCAGTACTTC
TRBJ2-2	.	TRBV13	.	CASSHRVNPTGELFF	TGTGCCAGCAGCCACAGGGTAAATCCCACCGGGGAGCTGTTTTTT
TRBJ2-1	.	TRBV14	.	CASTEGGGEQFF	TGTGCCAGTACCGAGGGAGGCGGTGAGCAGTTCTTC
TRBJ2-3	.	TRBV7-2	TRBD2	CASSTTSGRSDTQYF	TGTGCCAGCAGCACTACTAGCGGGAGGTCAGATACGCAGTATTTT
TRBJ1-5	.	TRBV19	TRBD1	CATMGTGGYSNQPQHF	TGTGCCACCATGGGGACAGGGGGATATAGCAATCAGCCCCAGCATTTT
TRBJ2-1	.	TRBV15	.	CATSGEAALSYNEQFF	TGTGCCACCAGCGGCGAGGCGGCCCTCTCCTACAATGAGCAGTTCTTC
TRBJ1-3	.	TRBV14	.	CASSDRGFSGNTIYF	TGTGCCAGCAGCGACAGAGGCTTCTCTGGAAACACCATATATTTT
TRBJ2-7	.	TRBV7-9	.	CASSLWTDSYEQYF	TGTGCCAGCAGCTTATGGACAGACTCCTACGAGCAGTACTTC
TRBJ1-1	.	TRBV29-1	TRBD1	CSAGQPVAEAFF	TGCAGCGCGGGACAGCCCGTTGCTGAAGCTTTCTTT
TRBJ1-1	.	TRBV7-9	.	CASSLLSGNTEAFF	TGTGCCAGCAGCCTGCTTTCGGGAAACACTGAAGCTTTCTTT
TRBJ2-7	.	TRBV2	.	CASMSYEQYF	TGTGCCAGTATGTCCTACGAGCAGTACTTC
TRBJ2-7	.	TRBV6-5	TRBD1	CASSFDRGTYEQYF	TGTGCCAGCAGTTTTGACAGGGGGACCTACGAGCAGTACTTC
TRBJ1-5	.	TRBV5-4	TRBD1	CASSYGTGINQPQHF	TGTGCCAGCAGCTACGGGACAGGGATTAATCAGCCCCAGCATTTT
TRBJ1-1	once	TRBV29-1	.	CSGSGTGGRDNTEAFF	TGCAGCGGTTCCGGGACGGGGGGAAGGGACAACACTGAAGCTTTCTTT
TRBJ1-3	.	TRBV6-1	TRBD1	CASSDGGTGTGNTIYF	TGTGCCAGCAGTGACGGGGGGACAGGGACTGGAAACACCATATATTTT
TRBJ2-4	.	TRBV2	TRBD1	CASRGQAGAKNIQYF	TGTGCCAGCAGGGGACAGGCGGGGGCCAAAAACATTCAGTACTTC
TRBJ2-7	once	TRBV27	.	CASSLYRAGPYEQYF	TGTGCCAGCAGTTTATATAGAGCAGGCCCCTACGAGCAGTACTTC
TRBJ2-5	.	TRBV25-1	.	CASSEYISAGAGETQYF	TGTGCCAGCAGTGAATATATTTCCGCGGGGGCGGGGGAGACCCAGTACTTC
TRBJ2-7	.	TRBV14	TRBD1	CASSSGTGAYEQYF	TGTGCCAGCAGCTCCGGGACAGGGGCCTACGAGCAGTACTTC
TRBJ2-7	.	TRBV5-8	TRBD2	CASSLVGPEGGSFYEQYF	TGTGCCAGCAGCTTGGTGGGCCCTGAGGGCGGGAGTTTCTACGAGCAGTACTTC
TRBJ1-2	.	TRBV7-9	.	CATPHRSRGGYTF	TGTGCCACCCCACACAGGAGTCGAGGTGGCTACACCTTC
TRBJ2-3	.	TRBV11-2	TRBD1	CASTKTGETDTQYF	TGTGCCAGCACAAAGACAGGGGAAACAGATACGCAGTATTTT
TRBJ1-4	once	TRBV14	.	CASSPSRGFGNEKLFF	TGTGCCAGCAGCCCCAGCAGGGGATTTGGTAATGAAAAACTGTTTTTT
TRBJ1-2	.	TRBV7-9	TRBD1	CASSQTGGDYGYTF	TGTGCCAGCAGCCAGACAGGGGGCGACTATGGCTACACCTTC
TRBJ2-5	.	TRBV7-2	.	CASSFSPPDFAETQYF	TGTGCCAGCAGCTTTAGCCCCCCGGACTTTGCTGAGACCCAGTACTTC
TRBJ1-4	.	TRBV4-1	.	CASSPAREKLFF	TGCGCCAGCAGCCCCGCTCGGGAAAAACTGTTTTTT
TRBJ2-1	.	TRBV7-2	TRBD2	CASSPLAASSYNEQFF	TGTGCCAGCAGCCCGCTAGCGGCGAGCTCCTACAATGAGCAGTTCTTC